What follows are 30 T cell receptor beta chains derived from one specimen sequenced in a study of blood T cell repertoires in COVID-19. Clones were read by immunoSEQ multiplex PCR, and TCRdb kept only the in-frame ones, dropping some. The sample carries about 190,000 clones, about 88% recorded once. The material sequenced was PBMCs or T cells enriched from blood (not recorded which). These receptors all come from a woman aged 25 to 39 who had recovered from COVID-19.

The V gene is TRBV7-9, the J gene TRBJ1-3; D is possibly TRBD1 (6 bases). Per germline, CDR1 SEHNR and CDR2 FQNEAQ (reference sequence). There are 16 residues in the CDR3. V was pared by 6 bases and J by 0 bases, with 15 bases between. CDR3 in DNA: TGTGCCAGCAGACAGGGTCCCCATCTCTCTGGAAACACCATATATTTT. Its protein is CASRQGPHLSGNTIYF.

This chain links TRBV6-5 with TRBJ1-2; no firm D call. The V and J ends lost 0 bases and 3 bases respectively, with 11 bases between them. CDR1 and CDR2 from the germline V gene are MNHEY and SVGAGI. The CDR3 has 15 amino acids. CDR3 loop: CASSYSRAGDYGYTF. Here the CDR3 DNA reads TGTGCCAGCAGTTACTCACGGGCCGGGGACTATGGCTACACCTTC.

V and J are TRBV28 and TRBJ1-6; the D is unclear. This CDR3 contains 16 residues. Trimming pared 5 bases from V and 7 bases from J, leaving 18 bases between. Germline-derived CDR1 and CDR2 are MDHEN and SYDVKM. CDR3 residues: CASSRPRGAGNSPLHF. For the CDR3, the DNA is TGTGCCAGCAGTCGCCCTCGGGGTGCGGGCAATTCACCCCTCCACTTT.

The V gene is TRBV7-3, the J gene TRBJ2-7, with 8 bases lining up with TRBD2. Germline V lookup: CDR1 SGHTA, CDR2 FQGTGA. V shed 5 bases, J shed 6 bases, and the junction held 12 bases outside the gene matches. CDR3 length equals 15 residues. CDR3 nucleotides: TGTGCCAGCAGCCTCAGAGCGGGAGATATCGCCGAGCAGTACTTC. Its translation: CASSLRAGDIAEQYF.

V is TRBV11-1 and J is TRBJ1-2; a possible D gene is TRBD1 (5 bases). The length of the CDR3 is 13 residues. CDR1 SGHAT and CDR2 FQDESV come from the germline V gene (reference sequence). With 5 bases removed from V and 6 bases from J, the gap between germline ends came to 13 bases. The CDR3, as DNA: TGTGCCAGCAGCCTCCGGGGGTTGGATGGCTACACCTTC. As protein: CASSLRGLDGYTF.

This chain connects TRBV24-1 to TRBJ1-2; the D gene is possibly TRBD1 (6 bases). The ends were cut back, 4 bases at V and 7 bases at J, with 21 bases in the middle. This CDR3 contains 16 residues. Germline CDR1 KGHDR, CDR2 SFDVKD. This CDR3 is CATSEDGLSGGAGYTF. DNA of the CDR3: TGTGCCACCAGTGAGGACGGCTTAAGTGGGGGGGCTGGCTACACCTTC.

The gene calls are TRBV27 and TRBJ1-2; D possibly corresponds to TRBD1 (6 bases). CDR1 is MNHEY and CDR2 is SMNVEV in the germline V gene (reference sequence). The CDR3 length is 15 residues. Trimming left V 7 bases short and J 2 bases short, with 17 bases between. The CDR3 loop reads CASTTTGTPNYGYTF. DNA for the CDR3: TGTGCCAGCACAACCACCGGGACACCAAACTATGGCTACACCTTC.

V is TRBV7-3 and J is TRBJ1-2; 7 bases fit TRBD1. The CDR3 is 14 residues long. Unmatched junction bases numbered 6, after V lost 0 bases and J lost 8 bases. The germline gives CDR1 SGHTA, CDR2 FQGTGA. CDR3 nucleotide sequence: TGTGCCAGCAGCTTAACGCTTACAGGGGAAGGCTACACCTTC. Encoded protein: CASSLTLTGEGYTF.

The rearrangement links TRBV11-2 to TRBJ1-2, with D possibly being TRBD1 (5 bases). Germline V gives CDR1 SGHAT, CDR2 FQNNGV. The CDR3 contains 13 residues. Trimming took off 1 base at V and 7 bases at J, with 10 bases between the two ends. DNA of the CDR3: TGTGCCAGCAGCTTAGTATCCAGGGCTGGCTACACCTTC. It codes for CASSLVSRAGYTF.

The CDR3 DNA is TGTGCCAGCAGCTTAGATGGGCAGACAACTGAGCAGTTCTTC. This gives the protein CASSLDGQTTEQFF. The chain has TRBV11-3 and TRBJ2-1; D unresolved. Trimming removed 0 bases at V and 9 bases at J, with 12 bases between. Germline CDR1 reads SGHNT; CDR2 reads YENEEA. CDR3 length: 14 amino acids.

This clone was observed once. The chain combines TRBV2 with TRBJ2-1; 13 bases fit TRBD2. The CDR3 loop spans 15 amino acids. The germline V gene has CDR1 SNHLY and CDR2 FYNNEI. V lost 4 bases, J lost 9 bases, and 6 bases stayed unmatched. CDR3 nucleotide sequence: TGTGCCAGCAGTGCTACTAGCGGGGGGGCCGGTGAGCAGTTCTTC. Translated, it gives CASSATSGGAGEQFF.

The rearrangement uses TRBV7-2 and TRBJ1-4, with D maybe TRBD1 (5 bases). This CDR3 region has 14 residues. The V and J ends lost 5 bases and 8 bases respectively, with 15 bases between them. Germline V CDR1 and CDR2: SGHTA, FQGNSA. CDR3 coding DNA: TGTGCCAGCAGCCCCGACACTGGGGGGGAAAAACTGTTTTTT. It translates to CASSPDTGGEKLFF. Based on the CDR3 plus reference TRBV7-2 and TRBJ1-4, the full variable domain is GAGVSQSPSNKVTEKGKDVELRCDPISGHTALYWYRQSLGQGLEFLIYFQGNSAPDKSGLPSDRFSAERTGGSVSTLTIQRTQQEDSAVYLCASSPDTGGEKLFFGSGTQLSVL.

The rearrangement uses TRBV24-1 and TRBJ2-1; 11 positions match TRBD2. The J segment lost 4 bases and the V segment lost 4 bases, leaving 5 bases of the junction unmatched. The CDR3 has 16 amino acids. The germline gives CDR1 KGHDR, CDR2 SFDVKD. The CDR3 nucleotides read TGTGCCACCAGTGACCAGACTAGCGGGATTTACAATGAGCAGTTCTTC. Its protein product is CATSDQTSGIYNEQFF.

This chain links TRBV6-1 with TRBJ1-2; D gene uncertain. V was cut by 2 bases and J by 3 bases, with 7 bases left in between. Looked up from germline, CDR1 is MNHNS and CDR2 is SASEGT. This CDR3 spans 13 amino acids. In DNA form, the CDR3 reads TGTGCCAGCAGTGAACGAGGGTACTATGGCTACACCTTC. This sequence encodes CASSERGYYGYTF.

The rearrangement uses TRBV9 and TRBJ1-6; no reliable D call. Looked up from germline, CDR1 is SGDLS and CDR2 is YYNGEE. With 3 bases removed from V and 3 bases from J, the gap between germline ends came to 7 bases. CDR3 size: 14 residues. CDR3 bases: TGTGCCAGCAGCGAACAAATCTATAATTCACCCCTCCACTTT. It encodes CASSEQIYNSPLHF.

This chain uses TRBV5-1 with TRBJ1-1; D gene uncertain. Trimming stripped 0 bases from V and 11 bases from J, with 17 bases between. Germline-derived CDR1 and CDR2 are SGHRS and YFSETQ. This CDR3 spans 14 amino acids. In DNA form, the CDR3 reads TGCGCCAGCAGCTTGGAAGGCCTTTCCTCGGGGGCTTTCTTT. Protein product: CASSLEGLSSGAFF.

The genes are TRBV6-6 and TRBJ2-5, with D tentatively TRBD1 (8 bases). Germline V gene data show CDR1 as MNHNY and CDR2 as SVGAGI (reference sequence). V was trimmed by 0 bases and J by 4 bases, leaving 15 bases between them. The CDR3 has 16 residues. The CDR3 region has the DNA TGTGCCAGCAGTTACTCTAACAGGGGGGGACGAGAGACCCAGTACTTC. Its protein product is CASSYSNRGGRETQYF.

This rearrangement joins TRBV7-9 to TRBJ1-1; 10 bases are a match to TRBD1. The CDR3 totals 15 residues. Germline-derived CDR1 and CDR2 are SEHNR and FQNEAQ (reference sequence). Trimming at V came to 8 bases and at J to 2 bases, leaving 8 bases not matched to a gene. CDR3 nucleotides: TGTGCCAGCGGGGACAGGGGTGGGTCAAACACTGAAGCTTTCTTT. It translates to CASGDRGGSNTEAFF.

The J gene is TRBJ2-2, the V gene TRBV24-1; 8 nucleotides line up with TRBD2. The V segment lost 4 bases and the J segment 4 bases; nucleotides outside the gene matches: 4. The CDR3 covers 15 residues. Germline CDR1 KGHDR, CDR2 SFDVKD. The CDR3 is CATSEKRGLTGELFF. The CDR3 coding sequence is TGTGCCACCAGTGAGAAGCGGGGGCTCACCGGGGAGCTGTTTTTT.

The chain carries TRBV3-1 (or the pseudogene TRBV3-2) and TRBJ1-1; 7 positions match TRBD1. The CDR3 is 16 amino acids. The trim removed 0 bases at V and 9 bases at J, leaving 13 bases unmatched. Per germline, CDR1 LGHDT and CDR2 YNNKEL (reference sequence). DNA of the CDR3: TGTGCCAGCAGCCAAGAAACAGGGGCGCATTATGGAAAAGCTTTCTTT. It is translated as CASSQETGAHYGKAFF.

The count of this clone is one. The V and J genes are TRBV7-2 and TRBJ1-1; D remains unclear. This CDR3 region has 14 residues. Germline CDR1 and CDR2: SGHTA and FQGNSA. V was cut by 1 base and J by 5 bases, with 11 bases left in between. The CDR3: CASSLGGRGTEAFF. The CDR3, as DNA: TGTGCCAGCAGCTTAGGAGGGAGAGGGACTGAAGCTTTCTTT.

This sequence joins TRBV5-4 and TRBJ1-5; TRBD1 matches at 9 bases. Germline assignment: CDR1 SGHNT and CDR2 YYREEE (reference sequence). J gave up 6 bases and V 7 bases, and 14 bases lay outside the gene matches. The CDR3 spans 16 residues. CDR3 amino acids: CASCNRQGGRCQPQHF. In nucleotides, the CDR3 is TGTGCCAGCTGTAATCGACAGGGGGGGAGGTGTCAGCCCCAGCATTTT.

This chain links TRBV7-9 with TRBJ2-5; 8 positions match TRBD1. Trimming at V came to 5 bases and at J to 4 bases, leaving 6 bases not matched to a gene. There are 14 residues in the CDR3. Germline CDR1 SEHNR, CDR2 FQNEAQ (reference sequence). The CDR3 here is CASSRTGKAETQYF. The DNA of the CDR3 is TGTGCCAGCAGCAGGACAGGGAAGGCAGAGACCCAGTACTTC.

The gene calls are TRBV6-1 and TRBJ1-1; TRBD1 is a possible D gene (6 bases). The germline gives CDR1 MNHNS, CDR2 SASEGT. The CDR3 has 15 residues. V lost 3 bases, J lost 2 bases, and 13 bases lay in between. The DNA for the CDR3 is TGTGCCAGCAGTGATACAGGGTATCTAAACACTGAAGCTTTCTTT. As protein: CASSDTGYLNTEAFF.

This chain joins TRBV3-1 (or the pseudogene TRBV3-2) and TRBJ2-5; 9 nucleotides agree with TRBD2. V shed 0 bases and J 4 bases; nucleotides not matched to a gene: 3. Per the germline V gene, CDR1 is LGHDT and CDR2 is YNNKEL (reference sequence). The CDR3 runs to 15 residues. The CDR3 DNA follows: TGTGCCAGCAGCCAAGATCTAGCGGGGTTAGAGACCCAGTACTTC. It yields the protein CASSQDLAGLETQYF.

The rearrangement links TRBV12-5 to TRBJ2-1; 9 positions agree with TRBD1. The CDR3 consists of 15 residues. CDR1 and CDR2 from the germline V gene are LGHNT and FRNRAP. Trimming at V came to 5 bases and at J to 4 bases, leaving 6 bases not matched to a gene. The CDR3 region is CASGTGTGMYNEQFF. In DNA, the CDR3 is TGTGCTAGTGGTACTGGGACAGGGATGTACAATGAGCAGTTCTTC.

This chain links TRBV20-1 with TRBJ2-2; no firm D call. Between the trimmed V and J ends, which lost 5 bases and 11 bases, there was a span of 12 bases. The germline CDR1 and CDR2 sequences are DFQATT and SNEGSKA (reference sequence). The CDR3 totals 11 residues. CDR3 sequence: CSAPMGPELFF. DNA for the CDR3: TGCAGTGCTCCCATGGGCCCCGAGCTGTTTTTT.

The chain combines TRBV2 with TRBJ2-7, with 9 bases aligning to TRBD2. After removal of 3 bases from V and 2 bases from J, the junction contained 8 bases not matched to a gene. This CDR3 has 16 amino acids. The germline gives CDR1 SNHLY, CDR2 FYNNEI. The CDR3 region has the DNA TGTGCCAGCAGTGAGACACTAGCGGGCTCTACCTACGAGCAGTACTTC. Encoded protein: CASSETLAGSTYEQYF.

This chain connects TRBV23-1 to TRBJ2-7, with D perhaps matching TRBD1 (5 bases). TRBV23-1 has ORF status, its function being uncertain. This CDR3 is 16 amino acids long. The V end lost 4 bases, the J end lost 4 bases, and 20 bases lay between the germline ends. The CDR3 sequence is CASSPRDSPLSYEQYV. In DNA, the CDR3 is TGCGCCAGCAGTCCCCGCGACAGTCCCCTTTCTTACGAGCAGTACGTC.

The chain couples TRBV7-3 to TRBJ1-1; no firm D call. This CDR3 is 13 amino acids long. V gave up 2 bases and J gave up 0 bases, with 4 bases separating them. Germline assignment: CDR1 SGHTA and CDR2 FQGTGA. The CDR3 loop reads CASSLQMNTEAFF. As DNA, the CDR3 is TGTGCCAGCAGCTTACAAATGAACACTGAAGCTTTCTTT.